This entry lists 16 T cell receptor beta chains sequenced from one sample in a study of shared clonotypes between healthy human individuals. Sequenced by immunoSEQ multiplex PCR; TCRdb stores in-frame clones only, minus some. The sample has approximately 620,000 clones; about 97% are singletons. Sample: naive CD4+ T cells sorted from blood. Subset given: CD45RA+ positively selected. These TCRs come from a woman aged 30 to 39 in good health.

The CDR3 here is CASSPRTDNEKLFF. CDR3 in DNA: TGTGCCAGCTCACCACGGACAGATAATGAAAAACTGTTTTTT. This chain joins TRBV18 and TRBJ1-4; possible D gene TRBD1, 6 bases. Between the trimmed V and J ends, which lost 1 base and 4 bases, there was a span of 7 bases. The CDR3 contains 14 residues. Per germline, CDR1 KGHSH and CDR2 LQKENI. Using reference TRBV18 and TRBJ1-4 for the parts outside the CDR3, the full variable domain is NAGVMQNPRHLVRRRGQEARLRCSPMKGHSHVYWYRQLPEEGLKFMVYLQKENIIDESGMPKERFSAEFPKEGPSILRIQQVVRGDSAAYFCASSPRTDNEKLFFGSGTQLSVL.

The chain combines TRBV28 with TRBJ2-1; 7 bases line up with TRBD1. The CDR3 consists of 15 residues. With 5 bases clipped from V and 10 bases from J, the junction kept 14 bases outside the gene matches. The germline gives CDR1 MDHEN, CDR2 SYDVKM. CDR3 sequence (DNA): TGTGCCAGCAGTAACCAACCCGACAGGGCGAGGGAGCAGTTCTTC. This codes for CASSNQPDRAREQFF.

This chain joins TRBV6-1 and TRBJ2-7, with 13 bases lining up with TRBD2. J lost 7 bases, V lost 4 bases, and 1 base had no gene match. Germline V gives CDR1 MNHNS, CDR2 SASEGT. This CDR3 comprises 13 residues. DNA of the CDR3: TGTGCCAGCAGTGGACTAGCGGGAGGTGAGCAGTACTTC. Translating gives CASSGLAGGEQYF.

V usage is TRBV7-2 and J usage is TRBJ2-2; no clear D. This CDR3 has 13 residues. Germline V gene sequence: CDR1 SGHTA, CDR2 FQGNSA. V was pared by 5 bases and J by 7 bases, with 11 bases between. CDR3 region: CASSLVLGGELFF. The CDR3 DNA follows: TGTGCCAGCAGCCTCGTATTGGGCGGGGAGCTGTTTTTT.

The J gene is TRBJ1-1, the V gene TRBV5-6; D uncertain. Germline CDR1 is SGHDT and CDR2 is YYEEEE. The CDR3 sequence is 16 residues long. V lost 4 bases and J 1 base, leaving 17 bases between the germline ends. Here the CDR3 DNA reads TGTGCCAGCAGCCTGAGGGCGGTCTCCGGGAACACTGAAGCTTTCTTT. Its translation: CASSLRAVSGNTEAFF. Filled out from reference TRBV5-6 and TRBJ1-1, the complete variable domain reads DAGVTQSPTHLIKTRGQQVTLRCSPKSGHDTVSWYQQALGQGPQFIFQYYEEEERQRGNFPDRFSGHQFPNYSSELNVNALLLGDSALYLCASSLRAVSGNTEAFFGQGTRLTVV.

This sequence joins TRBV29-1 and TRBJ2-1; D is possibly TRBD1 (5 bases). The CDR3 runs to 14 residues. Between the trimmed V and J ends, which lost 5 bases and 0 bases, there was a span of 11 bases. Germline lookup yields CDR1 SQVTM and CDR2 ANQGSEA. The CDR3 loop is CSVPQGSSYNEQFF. The DNA of the CDR3 is TGCAGCGTTCCTCAGGGAAGCTCCTACAATGAGCAGTTCTTC.

This rearrangement joins TRBV5-1 to TRBJ2-2, with 9 positions matching TRBD1. There are 17 residues in the CDR3. Germline loops: CDR1 SGHRS, CDR2 YFSETQ. V lost 4 bases to trimming and J lost 3 bases; unmatched junction nucleotides: 10. The CDR3 DNA reads TGCGCCAGCAGCGGAAACAGGGGGCTAAGTGACACCGGGGAGCTGTTTTTT. Protein product: CASSGNRGLSDTGELFF.

V is TRBV28 and J is TRBJ1-4; no clear D. The CDR3 loop spans 14 amino acids. Germline-derived CDR1 and CDR2 are MDHEN and SYDVKM. Trimming left V 2 bases short and J 7 bases short, with 11 bases between. This chain's CDR3 is CASSLSGIREKLFF. CDR3 nucleotides: TGTGCCAGCAGTTTAAGCGGTATTCGTGAAAAACTGTTTTTT.

This clone is a singleton in its sample. The CDR3 nucleotides are TGTGCCAGCAGCCTAAGGGCTTCGGGGCTATCCTACGAGCAGTACTTC. It is translated as CASSLRASGLSYEQYF. This chain links TRBV7-8 with TRBJ2-7; the D gene could be TRBD1 or TRBD2 (5 bases each). This CDR3 contains 16 residues. Per the germline V gene, CDR1 is SGHVS and CDR2 is FQNEAQ. With 5 bases removed from V and 1 base from J, the gap between germline ends came to 18 bases.

This chain uses TRBV7-6 with TRBJ2-2, with 8 nucleotides matching TRBD1. In germline, CDR1 is SGHVS, CDR2 FNYEAQ. The CDR3 extends over 16 amino acids. The ends lost 1 base at V and 0 bases at J; junction bases unmatched: 1. For the CDR3, the DNA is TGTGCCAGCAGCTTAGGGACAGGGCCGAACACCGGGGAGCTGTTTTTT. Translation: CASSLGTGPNTGELFF.

The chain is built from TRBV18 and TRBJ1-4, with 7 bases aligning to TRBD1. The CDR3 has 13 residues. V was clipped by 2 bases and J by 8 bases; unmatched bases: 2. Germline CDR1 and CDR2: KGHSH and LQKENI. CDR3 residues: CASSPRDSEKLFF. The CDR3 coding sequence is TGTGCCAGCTCACCAAGGGACAGCGAAAAACTGTTTTTT.

This clone was picked up a small number of times. The J gene is TRBJ1-2, the V gene TRBV2; maybe TRBD1 (5 bases). This CDR3 is built from 13 residues. Germline-derived CDR1 and CDR2 are SNHLY and FYNNEI. The V end was cut by 9 bases, the J end by 1 base, with 12 bases between. The CDR3 coding sequence is TGTGCCAGTAGGGACGGGTTTAACTATGGCTACACCTTC. Amino acid sequence: CASRDGFNYGYTF.

The chain links TRBV5-1 to TRBJ2-7; TRBD2 matches at 11 bases. Germline CDR1 is SGHRS and CDR2 is YFSETQ. The junction had 8 bases not matched to a gene; V was cut back by 4 bases and J by 2 bases. The CDR3 totals 16 residues. The CDR3 DNA is TGCGCCAGCAGCAACATAGCGGGAGGGTTTCCCTACGAGCAGTACTTC. Its translation is CASSNIAGGFPYEQYF.

In DNA form, the CDR3 reads TGTGCCAGCAGACCCTCCAGCGTCCCAGATACGCAGTATTTT. Translation: CASRPSSVPDTQYF. The chain has TRBV6-5 and TRBJ2-3; D is undetermined. CDR1 is MNHEY, CDR2 SVGAGI, per germline. This CDR3 region has 14 residues. V lost 6 bases to trimming and J lost 4 bases, with 14 bases between them.

The J gene is TRBJ1-4, the V gene TRBV5-1; 8 positions match TRBD1. Unmatched junction bases numbered 7, after V lost 4 bases and J lost 8 bases. This CDR3 comprises 14 residues. Germline CDR1 SGHRS, CDR2 YFSETQ. CDR3: CASSVDRAAEKLFF. CDR3 in DNA: TGCGCCAGCAGCGTGGACAGGGCGGCGGAAAAACTGTTTTTT.

This chain joins TRBV19 and TRBJ2-2; weak D call: TRBD1 (5 bases). The CDR3 is 15 amino acids. Germline lookup yields CDR1 LNHDA and CDR2 SQIVND (reference sequence). V gave up 4 bases and J gave up 4 bases, with 13 bases separating them. CDR3 sequence: CASSTPIRGTGELFF. CDR3 DNA sequence: TGTGCCAGTAGTACCCCGATAAGGGGCACCGGGGAGCTGTTTTTT.